These T cell receptor beta chains were read from a single sample in a study of siplizumab effects on memory and regulatory T cells. Clones were sequenced by immunoSEQ multiplex PCR, and TCRdb holds only the in-frame ones, with some missing. The sample has roughly 60,000 clones, around 96% seen once. The sample taken for sequencing was naive CD8+ T cells sorted from blood. The receptors derive from a human donor in good health. Both conserved end residues are part of each CDR3. Each record gives: J gene, clone size, CDR3 length, D gene, V gene, CDR3 DNA, CDR3 protein. A D gene is named only where the DNA matches it firmly. The size of a clone is reported for some rows only, either as once, few or many, or as a class for expanded clones.

TRBJ2-7 | NA | 17 | TRBD1 | TRBV25-1 | TGTGCCAGCAGTGAATTGGGTCCTGACAGGGGAGCCTACGAGCAGTACTTC | CASSELGPDRGAYEQYF
TRBJ2-5 | NA | 15 | NA | TRBV7-2 | TGTGCCAGCAGCTTAGAAACTAGTTGGCAAGAGACCCAGTACTTC | CASSLETSWQETQYF
TRBJ1-1 | NA | 13 | NA | TRBV27 | TGTGCCAGCAGTTTATCGGTGGTCTCTGAAGCTTTCTTT | CASSLSVVSEAFF
TRBJ1-4 | NA | 16 | NA | TRBV27 | TGTGCCAGCAGTTTATCGGGGGGGCTCACTAATGAAAAACTGTTTTTT | CASSLSGGLTNEKLFF
TRBJ2-5 | NA | 15 | NA | TRBV2 | TGTGCCAGCAGTGAGGTCAGGGATGGATTAGAGACCCAGTACTTC | CASSEVRDGLETQYF
TRBJ2-3 | NA | 16 | NA | TRBV7-2 | TGTGCCAGCAGCTTACTCTTTCTCCCCAACACAGATACGCAGTATTTT | CASSLLFLPNTDTQYF
TRBJ2-2 | NA | 16 | NA | TRBV30 | TGTGCCTGGAGTAAGAGGAGGACAGTGAACACCGGGGAGCTGTTTTTT | CAWSKRRTVNTGELFF
TRBJ2-6 | NA | 17 | TRBD1 | TRBV13 | TGTGCCAGCAGCTTAGGGACAGGGGACTCTGGGGCCAACGTCCTGACTTTC | CASSLGTGDSGANVLTF
TRBJ2-5 | NA | 12 | TRBD2 | TRBV2 | TGTGCCACCCGGGGGGGGAAAGAGACCCAGTACTTC | CATRGGKETQYF
TRBJ2-3 | NA | 18 | TRBD1 | TRBV9 | TGTGCCAGCAGCGGCGGGGACAGGGTGGTAAAACTTACAGATACGCAGTATTTT | CASSGGDRVVKLTDTQYF
TRBJ2-7 | once | 14 | TRBD1 | TRBV5-1 | TGCGCCAGCAGCCCGGGGACAGTCTCCTACGAGCAGTACTTC | CASSPGTVSYEQYF
TRBJ1-1 | once | 14 | NA | TRBV4-1 | TGCGCCAGCAGCCAAGATAGAGTCTACACTGAAGCTTTCTTT | CASSQDRVYTEAFF
TRBJ1-2 | few | 12 | NA | TRBV10-2 | TGCGCCAGCAGTGACGGGGCCTATGGCTACACCTTC | CASSDGAYGYTF
TRBJ1-1 | once | 13 | NA | TRBV19 | TGTGCCAGTAGTCTAGCAGTGAACACTGAAGCTTTCTTT | CASSLAVNTEAFF
TRBJ1-2 | NA | 14 | NA | TRBV19 | TGTGCCAGTAGTACATCCGGGACGTTCTATGGCTACACCTTC | CASSTSGTFYGYTF
TRBJ1-1 | few | 11 | NA | TRBV7-9 | TGTGCCAGCGGGGCGGTCACTGAAGCTTTCTTT | CASGAVTEAFF
TRBJ1-6 | NA | 14 | TRBD1 | TRBV6-5 | TGTGCCAGCAGTAAGACAGGGGCTAATTCACCCCTCCACTTT | CASSKTGANSPLHF
TRBJ1-2 | NA | 13 | NA | TRBV29-1 | TGCAGCGTTGAAGAGATGGGGAGCTATGGCTACACCTTC | CSVEEMGSYGYTF
TRBJ2-5 | NA | 16 | NA | TRBV4-1 | TGCGCCAGCAGCCAAGATTTTGCCGGTACTCAAGAGACCCAGTACTTC | CASSQDFAGTQETQYF
TRBJ1-6 | NA | 14 | NA | TRBV14 | TGTGCCAGCAGCCAAGTAGACCTGTACGCACCCCTCCACTTT | CASSQVDLYAPLHF
TRBJ1-5 | NA | 17 | TRBD1 | TRBV11-2 | TGTGCCAGCAGCTTAGCGACAGGGACCATGGGCAATCAGCCCCAGCATTTT | CASSLATGTMGNQPQHF
TRBJ2-7 | NA | 14 | NA | TRBV6-5 | TGTGCCAGCAGTTACGGTCTGAGCTCCTACGAGCAGTACTTC | CASSYGLSSYEQYF
TRBJ2-7 | NA | 13 | NA | TRBV7-6 | TGTGCCAGCAGCTGGACCAAAGAATACGAGCAGTACTTC | CASSWTKEYEQYF
TRBJ2-3 | NA | 15 | NA | TRBV6-5 | TGTGCCAGCAGTTACTTAGCGGCATACACAGATACGCAGTATTTT | CASSYLAAYTDTQYF
TRBJ2-3 | once | 14 | TRBD2 | TRBV6-5 | TGTGCCAGCAGTTTTTCCGGGGGGGCAAATACGCAGTATTTT | CASSFSGGANTQYF
TRBJ1-1 | NA | 12 | NA | TRBV11-2 | TGTGCCAGCAGCTACTGGGGGAGGGAAGCTTTCTTT | CASSYWGREAFF
TRBJ2-5 | NA | 16 | TRBD2 | TRBV7-3 | TGTGCCAGCAGCTTATCTGCGGGGGGCGGAATAAAGACCCAGTACTTC | CASSLSAGGGIKTQYF
TRBJ2-1 | NA | 17 | TRBD2 | TRBV27 | TGTGCCAGCAGTTTGGCTAGCGGGGGGGCTTCGTACAATGAGCAGTTCTTC | CASSLASGGASYNEQFF
TRBJ2-3 | NA | 13 | NA | TRBV4-3 | TGCGCCAGCAGCGGGGGGACCCGTGATACGCAGTATTTT | CASSGGTRDTQYF
TRBJ2-3 | NA | 14 | NA | TRBV2 | TGTGCCAGCAGTCCGGGGGAGAGCACAGATACGCAGTATTTT | CASSPGESTDTQYF
TRBJ2-5 | NA | 15 | NA | TRBV5-1 | TGCGCCAGCAGCTTGAATAGCCCCCCCGAAGAGACCCAGTACTTC | CASSLNSPPEETQYF
TRBJ2-7 | NA | 17 | TRBD2 | TRBV12-5 | TGTGCTAGTGGTTTGCCGACTAGCGGGATAATGAGTTTCGAGCAGTACTTC | CASGLPTSGIMSFEQYF
TRBJ2-7 | NA | 15 | TRBD1 | TRBV5-6 | TGTGCCAGCAGCTCAGACAACAGGGGAGCCTACGAGCAGTACTTC | CASSSDNRGAYEQYF
TRBJ2-3 | NA | 15 | NA | TRBV4-2 | TGTGCCAGCAGCCAAGAGGAGGAGGGGACAGATACGCAGTATTTT | CASSQEEEGTDTQYF
TRBJ2-3 | NA | 16 | NA | TRBV9 | TGTGCCAGCAGCGTAGAGGGGCTAACTAGCACAGATACGCAGTATTTT | CASSVEGLTSTDTQYF
TRBJ2-4 | NA | 13 | TRBD2 | TRBV19 | TGTGCCAGTAAACTAGCGGGGCTAGACATTCAGTACTTC | CASKLAGLDIQYF
TRBJ2-7 | NA | 16 | TRBD2 | TRBV7-9 | TGTGCCAGCAGCTCAGTTATGACTAGCGGTTCCTACGAGCAGTACTTC | CASSSVMTSGSYEQYF
TRBJ1-1 | once | 11 | NA | TRBV20-1 | TGCAGTGTCCGCTCTTACACTGAAGCTTTCTTT | CSVRSYTEAFF
TRBJ1-5 | once | 16 | NA | TRBV6-5 | TGTGCCAGCAGTTCACGTGGGGGGGGCGACAAGCAGCCCCAGCATTTT | CASSSRGGGDKQPQHF
TRBJ2-5 | NA | 14 | NA | TRBV19 | TGTGCCAGTACCGGGGACTCACGTAGGGAGACCCAGTACTTC | CASTGDSRRETQYF